What follows are 3 T cell receptor beta chains derived from one specimen sequenced in a study of cytomegalovirus exposure and HLA in healthy donors. PCR used 60 Vbeta primers and 13 Jbeta primers. The data were produced by immunoSEQ multiplex PCR, yet TCRdb's version contains in-frame clones alone and is incomplete. The table has more than 50,000 clones, roughly 77% seen once. The specimen was PBMCs. These receptors all come from a female donor in good health and CMV-seronegative.

For the CDR3, the DNA is TGTGCCAGCAGCTGGAGCGGGGCCTACGAGCAGTACTTC. Protein sequence: CASSWSGAYEQYF. V is TRBV7-2 and J is TRBJ2-7; TRBD2 matches 7 bases. The ends lost 4 bases at V and 2 bases at J; junction bases unmatched: 2. The CDR3 length is 13 residues. CDR1 and CDR2 from the germline V gene are SGHTA and FQGNSA.

The gene calls are TRBV28 and TRBJ1-2; 7 positions agree with TRBD1. CDR1 is MDHEN, CDR2 SYDVKM, per germline. This CDR3 has 13 residues. V dropped 4 bases and J dropped 7; count of bases not matched to a gene: 6. CDR3 region: CASSSGAGGGYTF. DNA for the CDR3: TGTGCCAGCAGTTCTGGAGCAGGGGGTGGCTACACCTTC.

The V gene is TRBV9, the J gene TRBJ2-1, with no clear D. The germline V gene has CDR1 SGDLS and CDR2 YYNGEE. The CDR3 spans 14 residues. Trimming shortened V by 0 bases and J by 8 bases, and 12 bases separated the two germline ends. CDR3 in amino acids: CASSVEARGDEQFF. CDR3 DNA sequence: TGTGCCAGCAGCGTAGAGGCTAGAGGCGATGAGCAGTTCTTC.